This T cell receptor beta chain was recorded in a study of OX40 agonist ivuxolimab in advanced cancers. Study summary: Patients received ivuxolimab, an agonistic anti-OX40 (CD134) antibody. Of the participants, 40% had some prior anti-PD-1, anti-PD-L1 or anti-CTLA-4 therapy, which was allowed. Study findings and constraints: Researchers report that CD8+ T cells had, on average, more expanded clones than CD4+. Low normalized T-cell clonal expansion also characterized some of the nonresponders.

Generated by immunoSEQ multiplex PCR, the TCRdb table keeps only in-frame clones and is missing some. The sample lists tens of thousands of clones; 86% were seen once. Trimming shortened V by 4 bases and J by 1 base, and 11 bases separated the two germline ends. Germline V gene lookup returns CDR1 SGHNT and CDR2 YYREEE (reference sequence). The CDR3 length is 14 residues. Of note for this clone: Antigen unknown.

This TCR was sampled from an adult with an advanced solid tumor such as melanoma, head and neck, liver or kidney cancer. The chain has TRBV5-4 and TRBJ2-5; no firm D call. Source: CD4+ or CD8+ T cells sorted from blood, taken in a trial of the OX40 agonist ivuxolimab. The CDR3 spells CASSPVGLQETQYF. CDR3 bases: TGTGCCAGCAGCCCTGTTGGCCTCCAAGAGACCCAGTACTTC.